The clone carrying this TCR beta chain has just a few counts. Its antigen is not identified. Diagnosis of hyperthyroidism was new in patients aged 18 to 65, and its duration was under 2 months. PBMCs were collected from a roughly 9.7 ml volume of fresh peripheral blood. This sample was included in a study of T cells in Graves' hyperthyroidism and ophthalmopathy. Findings of the study overall: Also found in blood were most expanded thyroid clonotypes above 0.001.

RNA transcripts were the template for amplifying TCR beta CDR3 regions. The HTBI primer set served for first-round RT-PCR of the TCR CDR3. TCRdb redid the calling of the multiplex PCR reads with MiXCR, one entry per CDR3 protein. The sample includes 150,000 or so distinct CDR3 sequences, around 20% seen only once; the top ten take roughly 71%. The specimen sequenced was blood. This TCR derives from a woman between 50 and 59 years old with Graves' hyperthyroidism that later progressed to Graves' ophthalmopathy.

CDR3 loop: CSGKPGLAEQFF. For the CDR3, the DNA is TGCAGTGGTAAGCCGGGACTAGCGGAGCAGTTCTTC. The chain employs TRBV20-1 and TRBJ2-1, with 10 bases that match TRBD2. The V gene end was trimmed by 7 bases and the J gene end by 10 bases; junction bases not matched to a gene: 7. CDR1 DFQATT and CDR2 SNEGSKA come from the germline V gene (reference sequence). The CDR3 sequence is 12 residues long.